The present T cell receptor beta chain was sequenced within a study of CD8 T cells in Susac syndrome. A note on this clonotype: Its cognate antigen is unknown.

Whole-study results and caveats: Regarding the TCR sequencing and HLA analysis, the study admitted that a relatively small number of individuals were involved.

Sequencing of TCR beta, carried out with a high-throughput approach, was applied to CD8+ and CD4+ T cells from the blood. TEMRA cells were FACS-enriched, and CD8+ and CD4+ T cells were isolated negatively. The V and J ends lost 2 bases and 5 bases respectively, with 9 bases between them. Germline lookup yields CDR1 MNHEY and CDR2 SMNVEV (reference sequence). CDR3 length equals 13 residues. It was with random hexamers that about 0.45 to 1 ug RNA was reverse transcribed. TCR beta CDR3 was amplified by immunoSEQ multiplex PCR. This amplification extended across 54 Vbeta and 13 Jbeta segments. TCRdb reanalysed the immunoSEQ multiplex PCR reads using MiXCR and keeps one entry per CDR3 protein. Of 150,000 to 200,000 distinct CDR3 sequences listed, 85% to 95% are singletons.

The sequence was collected from a human donor in good health. The genes are TRBV27 and TRBJ1-2; D perhaps matches TRBD1 (5 bases). Material: CD4+ T cells from PBMCs. The CDR3 sequence: CASSLKGWYGYTF. Written as DNA, the CDR3 is TGTGCCAGCAGTTTAAAGGGGTGGTATGGCTACACCTTC.